The clone carrying this T cell receptor (beta chain) was seen many times. The record originates from a study of CD8+CD57+ T cells in acquired aplastic anemia. The template for TCR beta VDJ and CDR3 sequence profiling was genomic DNA. TCRdb called the reads again in MiXCR, with one record for every CDR3 protein. The sample lists fewer than 250,000 distinct CDR3 sequences; 47% were seen once. This CDR3 is 16 amino acids long. The junction had 6 bases not matched to a gene; V was cut back by 2 bases and J by 4 bases. CDR1 is DFQATT, CDR2 SNEGSKA, per germline (reference sequence). Only patients with CD8+CD57+ cell expansion on flow cytometry were chosen for sequencing.

This TCR was sampled from a human donor with aplastic anemia. Sequenced input: sorted CD4+, CD8+, or CD8+CD57+ T cells (not recorded which) from PBMCs. V is TRBV20-1 and J is TRBJ2-1, with 12 bases identical to TRBD2. The DNA of the CDR3 is TGCAGTGCTAGACCGACGACTAGCGGGAGATACAATGAGCAGTTCTTC. Translation gives CSARPTTSGRYNEQFF.